Included here is one T cell receptor (beta chain) sequence, with context. No antigen is known for it. Naive CD8 cells were CD45RO-negative, positively selected for CCR7, excluding terminally differentiated effector memory CD45RA+ cells. The data are from a study of shared clonotypes between healthy human individuals. In the study overall: Each donor's CD4 naive and CD4 memory cells filled three plates apiece, CD8 naive two, and CD8 memory one.

The CDR3 spans 19 residues. V gave up 3 bases and J gave up 3 bases, with 24 bases separating them. Per germline, CDR1 MGHRA and CDR2 YSYEKL. General study points: Naive subsets usually exceeded memory subsets in estimated richness. Generation probability values for non-shared clonotypes were lower than those for clonotypes shared by all four donors. Shared across four donors were 4% to 5% of the naive CD4 clonotypes.

Profiling relied on immunoSEQ multiplex PCR, and the TCRdb table lists in-frame clones only, not all of them. The sample has about 590,000 clones, around 95% seen once; the top ten hold about 0.11%. The chain carries TRBV4-1 and TRBJ2-1, with D tentatively TRBD2 (6 bases). The clonotype comes from a woman aged 25-40 years in good health. Source material: naive CD8+ T cells sorted from blood. The chain's CDR3 is CASSHPSTPTRGVYNEQFF. CDR3 bases: TGCGCCAGCAGCCACCCTTCCACCCCGACTAGAGGGGTCTACAATGAGCAGTTCTTC.